This TCR beta chain was identified in a study of T cell responses to AZD1222 COVID-19 vaccine. Broader study findings: Following two doses of AZD1222, Spike-specific TCR breadth and depth rose. Of spike-specific TCRs, nearly half reportedly target regions left unmutated in variants. Seropositive at baseline were only a handful of AZD1222 recipients. In a largely white British group with more females than males, clonal diversity was possibly underestimated.

Profiled with immunoSEQ multiplex PCR; TCRdb holds only in-frame clones, not every one. The sample includes 180,000 or so clones, 75% to 90% of them seen just once. This clone has just a few counts. Antigen: not known. This clonotype originated in an adult who received the MenACWY meningococcal vaccine as a control. Source: peripheral blood, taken 28 days after the second dose of the MenACWY control vaccine.

DNA of the CDR3: TGTGCCAGCAGCTGGAGAAGCGGGAGCTCCTACAATGAGCAGTTCTTC. Translating it yields CASSWRSGSSYNEQFF. The V call is TRBV7-3, the J call TRBJ2-1; TRBD2 agrees at 8 bases. Germline trimming cut 4 bases from V and 0 bases from J; bases unmatched to any gene: 5. The CDR3 is made up of 16 amino acids. The V gene's germline CDR1 is SGHTA and CDR2 FQGTGA.